This record looks at one TCR beta chain sequence and its context. Then a second PCR, running roughly 7 to 11 cycles, was carried out with a sample-barcoded 5' primer and a J-beta primer mix. Each CDR3 protein is one row after TCRdb ran MiXCR on the 5' RACE reads. Of approximately 800,000 distinct CDR3 sequences listed, 56% are singletons. The CDR3 is made up of 13 amino acids. V dropped 8 bases and J dropped 2; count of bases not matched to a gene: 6. CDR1 is MDHEN and CDR2 is SYDVKM in the germline V gene. The record originates from a study of blood T cells in healthy people across ages. Source material: blood. This sequence was found in a man between 35 and 55 years old in good health. This chain connects TRBV28 to TRBJ2-7; 7 nucleotides align to TRBD2. CDR3 DNA sequence: TGTGCCAGCGGGGGAGGACTAGCCTACGAGCAGTACTTC. Residues: CASGGGLAYEQYF.